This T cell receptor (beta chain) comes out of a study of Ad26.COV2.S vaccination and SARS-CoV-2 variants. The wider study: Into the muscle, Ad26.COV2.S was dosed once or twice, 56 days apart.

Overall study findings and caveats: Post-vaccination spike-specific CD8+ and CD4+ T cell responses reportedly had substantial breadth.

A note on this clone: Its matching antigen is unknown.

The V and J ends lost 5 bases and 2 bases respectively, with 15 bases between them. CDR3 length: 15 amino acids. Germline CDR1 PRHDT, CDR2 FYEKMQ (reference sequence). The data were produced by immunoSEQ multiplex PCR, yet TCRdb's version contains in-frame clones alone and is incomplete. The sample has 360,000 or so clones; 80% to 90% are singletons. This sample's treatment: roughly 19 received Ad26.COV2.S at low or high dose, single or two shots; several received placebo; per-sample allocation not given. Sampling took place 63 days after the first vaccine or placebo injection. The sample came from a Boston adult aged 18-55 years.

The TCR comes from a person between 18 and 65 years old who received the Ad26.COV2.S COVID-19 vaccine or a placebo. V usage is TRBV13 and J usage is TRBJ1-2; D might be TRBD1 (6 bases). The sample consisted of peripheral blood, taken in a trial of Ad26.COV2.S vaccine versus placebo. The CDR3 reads CASSPQGRRNYGYTF. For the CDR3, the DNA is TGTGCCAGCAGCCCGCAGGGGCGACGGAACTATGGCTACACCTTC.